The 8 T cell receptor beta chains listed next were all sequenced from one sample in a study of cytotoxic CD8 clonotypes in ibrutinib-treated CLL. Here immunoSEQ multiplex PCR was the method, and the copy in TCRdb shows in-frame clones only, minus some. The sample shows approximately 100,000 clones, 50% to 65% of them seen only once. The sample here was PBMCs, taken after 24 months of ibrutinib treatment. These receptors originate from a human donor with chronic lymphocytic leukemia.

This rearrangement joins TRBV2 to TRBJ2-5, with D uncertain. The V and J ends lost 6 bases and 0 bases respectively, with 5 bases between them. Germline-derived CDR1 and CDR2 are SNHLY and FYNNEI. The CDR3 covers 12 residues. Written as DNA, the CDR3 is TGTGCCAGCAGATCCAACCAAGAGACCCAGTACTTC. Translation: CASRSNQETQYF.

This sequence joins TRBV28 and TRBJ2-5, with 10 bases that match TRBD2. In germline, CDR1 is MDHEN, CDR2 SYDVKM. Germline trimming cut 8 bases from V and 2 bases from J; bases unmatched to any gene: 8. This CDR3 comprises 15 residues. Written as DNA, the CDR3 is TGTGCCAGCGGAAGGTTAGCGGGGGGACAAGAGACCCAGTACTTC. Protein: CASGRLAGGQETQYF.

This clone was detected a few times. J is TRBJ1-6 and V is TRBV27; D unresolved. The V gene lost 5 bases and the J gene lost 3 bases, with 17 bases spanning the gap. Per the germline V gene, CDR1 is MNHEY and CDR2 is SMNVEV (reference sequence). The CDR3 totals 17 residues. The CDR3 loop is CASSLSGKRIYNSPLHF. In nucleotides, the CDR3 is TGTGCCAGCAGTCTCTCTGGGAAGAGGATCTATAATTCACCCCTCCACTTT.

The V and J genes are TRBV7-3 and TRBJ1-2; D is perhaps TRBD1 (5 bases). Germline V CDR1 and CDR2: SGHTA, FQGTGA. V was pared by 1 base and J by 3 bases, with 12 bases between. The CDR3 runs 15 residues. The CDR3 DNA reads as TGTGCCAGCAGCTTAAAATCAGGGCTTGACTATGGCTACACCTTC. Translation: CASSLKSGLDYGYTF.

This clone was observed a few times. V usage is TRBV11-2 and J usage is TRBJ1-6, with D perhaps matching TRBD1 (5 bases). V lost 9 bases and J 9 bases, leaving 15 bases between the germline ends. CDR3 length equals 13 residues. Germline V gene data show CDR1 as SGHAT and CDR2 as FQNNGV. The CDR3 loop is CASGEGSRSPLHF. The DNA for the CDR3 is TGTGCCAGTGGGGAGGGGTCGCGTTCACCCCTCCACTTT. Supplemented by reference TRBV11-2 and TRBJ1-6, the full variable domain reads EAGVAQSPRYKIIEKRQSVAFWCNPISGHATLYWYQQILGQGPKLLIQFQNNGVVDDSQLPKDRFSAERLKGVDSTLKIQPAKLEDSAVYLCASGEGSRSPLHFGNGTRLTVT.

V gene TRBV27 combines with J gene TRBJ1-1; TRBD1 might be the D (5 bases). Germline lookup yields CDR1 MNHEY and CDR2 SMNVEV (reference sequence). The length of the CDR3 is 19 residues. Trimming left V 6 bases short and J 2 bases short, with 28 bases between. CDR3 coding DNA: TGTGCCAGCAGGAGTGTTCGTCAAACCGGGACGGCGATTAACACTGAAGCTTTCTTT. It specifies CASRSVRQTGTAINTEAFF.

CDR3 loop: CASKGRVSFTDTQYF. The CDR3 coding sequence is TGTGCCAGCAAGGGGAGGGTTTCCTTCACAGATACGCAGTATTTT. This rearrangement joins TRBV2 to TRBJ2-3; 7 nucleotides agree with TRBD2. J lost 2 bases, V lost 7 bases, and 9 bases had no gene match. The CDR3 is 15 amino acids. Germline lookup yields CDR1 SNHLY and CDR2 FYNNEI.

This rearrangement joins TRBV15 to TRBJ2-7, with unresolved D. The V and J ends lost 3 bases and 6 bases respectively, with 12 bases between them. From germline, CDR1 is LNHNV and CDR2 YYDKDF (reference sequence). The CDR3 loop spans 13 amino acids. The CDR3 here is CATSRGRRAEQYF. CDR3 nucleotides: TGTGCCACCAGCAGGGGTCGAAGGGCCGAGCAGTACTTC.